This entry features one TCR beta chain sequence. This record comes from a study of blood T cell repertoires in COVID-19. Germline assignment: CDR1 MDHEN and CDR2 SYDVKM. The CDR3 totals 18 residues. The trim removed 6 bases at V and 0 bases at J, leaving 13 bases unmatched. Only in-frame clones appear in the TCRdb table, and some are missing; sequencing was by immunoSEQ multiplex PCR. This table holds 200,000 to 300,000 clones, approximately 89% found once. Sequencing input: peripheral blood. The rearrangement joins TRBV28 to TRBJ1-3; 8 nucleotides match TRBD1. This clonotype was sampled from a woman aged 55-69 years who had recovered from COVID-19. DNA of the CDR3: TGTGCCAGCAGAAACGACAGGGGTTTAAGGGGCTCTGGAAACACCATATATTTT. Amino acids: CASRNDRGLRGSGNTIYF.